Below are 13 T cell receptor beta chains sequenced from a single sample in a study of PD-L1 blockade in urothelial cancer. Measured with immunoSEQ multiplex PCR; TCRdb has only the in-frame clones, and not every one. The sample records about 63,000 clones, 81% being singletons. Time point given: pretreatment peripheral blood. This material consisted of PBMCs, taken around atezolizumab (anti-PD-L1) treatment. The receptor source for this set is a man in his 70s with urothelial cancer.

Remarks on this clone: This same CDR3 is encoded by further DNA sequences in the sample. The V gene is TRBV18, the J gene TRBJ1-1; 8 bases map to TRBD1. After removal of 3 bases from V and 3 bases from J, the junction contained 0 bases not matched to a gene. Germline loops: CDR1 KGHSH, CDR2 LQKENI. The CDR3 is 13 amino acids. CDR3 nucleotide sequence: TGTGCCAGCTCACCGGGACAGGACACTGAAGCTTTCTTT. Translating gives CASSPGQDTEAFF.

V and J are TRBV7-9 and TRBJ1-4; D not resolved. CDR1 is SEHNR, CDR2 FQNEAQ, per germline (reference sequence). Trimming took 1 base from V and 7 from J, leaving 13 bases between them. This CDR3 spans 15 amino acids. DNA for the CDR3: TGTGCCAGCAGCTTAGGATCATCGAGGTTTGAAAAACTGTTTTTT. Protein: CASSLGSSRFEKLFF.

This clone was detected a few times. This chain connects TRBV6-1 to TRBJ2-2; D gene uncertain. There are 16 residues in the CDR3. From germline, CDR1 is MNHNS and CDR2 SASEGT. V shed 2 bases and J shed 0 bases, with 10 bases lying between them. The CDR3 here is CASSEQRWPNTGELFF. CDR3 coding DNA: TGTGCCAGCAGTGAACAGCGTTGGCCGAACACCGGGGAGCTGTTTTTT.

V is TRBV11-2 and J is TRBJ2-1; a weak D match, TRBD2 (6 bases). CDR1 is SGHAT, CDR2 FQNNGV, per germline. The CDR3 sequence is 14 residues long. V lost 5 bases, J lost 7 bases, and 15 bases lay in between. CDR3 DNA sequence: TGTGCCAGCAGCGTCTCCACTAGCTTTAATGAGCAGTTCTTC. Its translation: CASSVSTSFNEQFF.

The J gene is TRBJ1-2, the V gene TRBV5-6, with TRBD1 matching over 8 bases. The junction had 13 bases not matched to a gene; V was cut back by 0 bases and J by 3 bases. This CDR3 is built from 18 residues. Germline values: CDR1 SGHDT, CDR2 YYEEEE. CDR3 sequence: CASSLEQGEGGIDYGYTF. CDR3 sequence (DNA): TGTGCCAGCAGCTTGGAACAGGGGGAAGGGGGAATCGACTATGGCTACACCTTC.

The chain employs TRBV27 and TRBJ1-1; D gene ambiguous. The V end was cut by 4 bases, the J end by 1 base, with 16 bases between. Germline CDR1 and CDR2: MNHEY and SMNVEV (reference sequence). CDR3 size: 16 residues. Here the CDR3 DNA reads TGTGCCAGCAGTTCTCTGGGAGAGGAGGGGAACACTGAAGCTTTCTTT. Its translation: CASSSLGEEGNTEAFF.

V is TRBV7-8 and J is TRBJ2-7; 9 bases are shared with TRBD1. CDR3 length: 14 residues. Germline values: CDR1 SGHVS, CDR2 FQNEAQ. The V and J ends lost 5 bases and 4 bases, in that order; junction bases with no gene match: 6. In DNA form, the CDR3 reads TGTGCCAGCAGCATGGGACAGGGTGAATACGAGCAGTACTTC. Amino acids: CASSMGQGEYEQYF. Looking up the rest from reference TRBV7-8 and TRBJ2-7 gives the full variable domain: GAGVSQSPRYKVAKRGQDVALRCDPISGHVSLFWYQQALGQGPEFLTYFQNEAQLDKSGLPSDRFFAERPEGSVSTLKIQRTQQEDSAVYLCASSMGQGEYEQYFGPGTRLTVT.

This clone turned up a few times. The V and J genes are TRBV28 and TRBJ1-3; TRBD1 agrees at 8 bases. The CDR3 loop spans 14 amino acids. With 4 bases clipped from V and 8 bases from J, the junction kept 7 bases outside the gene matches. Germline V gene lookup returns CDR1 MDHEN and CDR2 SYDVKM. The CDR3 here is CASSSGQARDTIYF. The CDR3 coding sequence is TGTGCCAGCAGTTCGGGACAGGCCAGGGACACCATATATTTT. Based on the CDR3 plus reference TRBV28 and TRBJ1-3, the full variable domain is DVKVTQSSRYLVKRTGEKVFLECVQDMDHENMFWYRQDPGLGLRLIYFSYDVKMKEKGDIPEGYSVSREKKERFSLILESASTNQTSMYLCASSSGQARDTIYFGEGSWLTVV.

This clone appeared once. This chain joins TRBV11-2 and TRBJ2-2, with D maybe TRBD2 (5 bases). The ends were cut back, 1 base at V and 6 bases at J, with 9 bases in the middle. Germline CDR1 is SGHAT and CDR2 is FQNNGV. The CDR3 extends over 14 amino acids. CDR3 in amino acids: CASSLAGFAGELFF. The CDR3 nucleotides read TGTGCCAGCAGCTTAGCGGGGTTTGCCGGGGAGCTGTTTTTT.

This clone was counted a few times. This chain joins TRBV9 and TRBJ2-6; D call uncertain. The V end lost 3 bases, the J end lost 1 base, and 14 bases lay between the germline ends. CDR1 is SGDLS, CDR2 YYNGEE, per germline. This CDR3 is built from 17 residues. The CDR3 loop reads CASSGLKEASGANVLTF. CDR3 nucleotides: TGTGCCAGCAGCGGACTTAAGGAAGCTTCTGGGGCCAACGTCCTGACTTTC.

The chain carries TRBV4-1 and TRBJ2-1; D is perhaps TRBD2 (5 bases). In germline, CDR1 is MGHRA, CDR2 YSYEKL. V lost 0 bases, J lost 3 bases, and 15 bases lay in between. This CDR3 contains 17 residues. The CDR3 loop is CASSQDEGARLYNEQFF. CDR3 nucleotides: TGCGCCAGCAGCCAAGATGAGGGAGCTAGACTCTACAATGAGCAGTTCTTC.

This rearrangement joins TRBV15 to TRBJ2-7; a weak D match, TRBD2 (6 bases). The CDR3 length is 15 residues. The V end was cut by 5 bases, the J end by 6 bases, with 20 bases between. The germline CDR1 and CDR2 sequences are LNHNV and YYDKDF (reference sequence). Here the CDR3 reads CATSSSGGATGEQYF. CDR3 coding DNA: TGTGCCACCAGCTCTTCCGGCGGGGCTACGGGCGAGCAGTACTTC.

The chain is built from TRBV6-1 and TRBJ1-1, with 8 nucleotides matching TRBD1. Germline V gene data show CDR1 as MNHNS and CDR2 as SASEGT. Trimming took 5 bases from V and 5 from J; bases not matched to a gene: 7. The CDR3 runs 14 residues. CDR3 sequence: CASSPQGAGTEAFF. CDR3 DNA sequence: TGTGCCAGCAGTCCTCAGGGGGCCGGAACTGAAGCTTTCTTT.